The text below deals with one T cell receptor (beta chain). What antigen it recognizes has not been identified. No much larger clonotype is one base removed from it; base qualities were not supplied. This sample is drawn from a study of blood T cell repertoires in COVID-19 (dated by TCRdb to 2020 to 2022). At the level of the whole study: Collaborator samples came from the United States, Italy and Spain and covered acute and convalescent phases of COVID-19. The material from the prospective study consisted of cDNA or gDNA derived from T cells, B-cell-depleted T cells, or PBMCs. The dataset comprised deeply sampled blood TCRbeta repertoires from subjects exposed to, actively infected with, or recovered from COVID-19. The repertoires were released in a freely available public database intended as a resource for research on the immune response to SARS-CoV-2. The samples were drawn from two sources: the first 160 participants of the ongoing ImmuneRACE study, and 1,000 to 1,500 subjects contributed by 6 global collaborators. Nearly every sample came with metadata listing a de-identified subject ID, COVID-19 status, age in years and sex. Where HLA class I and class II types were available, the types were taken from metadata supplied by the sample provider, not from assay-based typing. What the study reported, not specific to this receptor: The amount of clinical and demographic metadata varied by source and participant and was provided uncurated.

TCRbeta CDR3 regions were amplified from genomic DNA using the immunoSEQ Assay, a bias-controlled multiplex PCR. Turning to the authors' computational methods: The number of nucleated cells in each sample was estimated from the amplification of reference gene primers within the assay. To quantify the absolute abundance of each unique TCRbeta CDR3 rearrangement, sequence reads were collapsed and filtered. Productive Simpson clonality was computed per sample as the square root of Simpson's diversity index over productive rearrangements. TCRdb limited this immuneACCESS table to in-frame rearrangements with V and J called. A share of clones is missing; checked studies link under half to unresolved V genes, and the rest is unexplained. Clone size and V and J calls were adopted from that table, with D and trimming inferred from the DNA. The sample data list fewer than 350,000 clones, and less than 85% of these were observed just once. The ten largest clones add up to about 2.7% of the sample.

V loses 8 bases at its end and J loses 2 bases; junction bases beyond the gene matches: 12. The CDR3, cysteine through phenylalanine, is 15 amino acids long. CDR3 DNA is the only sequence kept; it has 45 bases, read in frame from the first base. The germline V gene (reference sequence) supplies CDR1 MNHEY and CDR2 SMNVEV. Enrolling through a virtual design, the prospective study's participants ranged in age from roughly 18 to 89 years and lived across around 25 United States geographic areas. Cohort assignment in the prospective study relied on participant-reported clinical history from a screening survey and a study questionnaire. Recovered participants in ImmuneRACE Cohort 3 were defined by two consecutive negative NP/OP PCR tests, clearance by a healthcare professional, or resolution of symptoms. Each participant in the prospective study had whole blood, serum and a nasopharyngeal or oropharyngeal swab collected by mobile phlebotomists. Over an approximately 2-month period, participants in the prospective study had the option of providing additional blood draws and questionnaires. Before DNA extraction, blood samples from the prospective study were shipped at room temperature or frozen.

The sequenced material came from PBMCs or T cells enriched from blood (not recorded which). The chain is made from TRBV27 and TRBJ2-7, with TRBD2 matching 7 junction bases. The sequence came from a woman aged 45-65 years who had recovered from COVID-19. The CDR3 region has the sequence CASSKLTSRTYEQYF. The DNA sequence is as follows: TGTGCCAGCTCGAAATTGACTAGCCGGACCTACGAGCAGTACTTC.